One and the same sample provided the 32 T cell receptor beta chains below, sequenced in a study of brain metastases from non-small cell lung cancer. Generated by immunoSEQ multiplex PCR, the TCRdb table keeps only in-frame clones and is missing some. This sample yields roughly 2,300 clones, of which about nine tenths are seen a single time; around 8% belongs to the top ten. The source material was tumor-adjacent normal tissue. These receptors were obtained from a donor at least 40 years old with non-small cell lung cancer.

The rearrangement links TRBV10-3 to TRBJ2-3; D is possibly TRBD2 (7 bases). This CDR3 is 16 amino acids long. V gave up 6 bases and J gave up 1 base, with 17 bases separating them. CDR1 is ENHRY, CDR2 SYGVKD, per germline. CDR3 region: CAIRRVGGAGTDTQYF. The CDR3, as DNA: TGTGCCATCAGGAGAGTAGGGGGGGCTGGCACAGATACGCAGTATTTT.

This chain uses TRBV9 with TRBJ1-2; D perhaps matches TRBD1 (5 bases). Germline V gene data show CDR1 as SGDLS and CDR2 as YYNGEE. Trimming left V 0 bases short and J 5 bases short, with 11 bases between. This CDR3 has 14 residues. The CDR3 coding sequence is TGTGCCAGCAGCGTAGGTGGGGCGGAATATGGCTACACCTTC. Its protein product is CASSVGGAEYGYTF. The full variable domain, completed using reference TRBV9 and TRBJ1-2, is DSGVTQTPKHLITATGQRVTLRCSPRSGDLSVYWYQQSLDQGLQFLIQYYNGEERAKGNILERFSAQQFPDLHSELNLSSLELGDSALYFCASSVGGAEYGYTFGSGTRLTVV.

The chain couples TRBV21-1 to TRBJ1-2; the DNA was not compared with TRBD1, the D call given in the table. TRBV21-1 represents a pseudogene. The CDR3 has 15 residues. In DNA, the CDR3 is TGTGCCAGCAGCAAATTGAAAAGCAGGGGTCATGGCTACACCTTC. Its translation is CASSKLKSRGHGYTF.

The V gene is TRBV5-6, the J gene TRBJ2-5; the D is unclear. This CDR3 is built from 16 residues. The germline V gene has CDR1 SGHDT and CDR2 YYEEEE. Trimming took 1 base from V and 3 from J, leaving 16 bases between them. CDR3 coding DNA: TGTGCCAGCAGCTTGCTCGGCAGGAATGGGAAAGAGACCCAGTACTTC. This sequence encodes CASSLLGRNGKETQYF.

The V and J genes are TRBV19 and TRBJ1-2; the D gene is possibly TRBD1 (6 bases). CDR3 length: 15 amino acids. Trimming took off 7 bases at V and 0 bases at J, with 15 bases between the two ends. The germline CDR1 and CDR2 sequences are LNHDA and SQIVND (reference sequence). This chain's CDR3 is CASTPTGTTNYGYTF. DNA for the CDR3: TGTGCCAGTACCCCAACAGGGACGACTAACTATGGCTACACCTTC.

This clone was seen only once. The chain has TRBV4-3 and TRBJ1-1, with 8 bases identical to TRBD1. Germline V gene sequence: CDR1 LGHNA, CDR2 YSLEER. The length of the CDR3 is 14 residues. With V trimmed by 7 bases and J by 0 bases, 4 bases remained unmatched. For the CDR3, the DNA is TGCGCCAGCAATGACAGGGGAATGAACACTGAAGCTTTCTTT. Amino acid sequence: CASNDRGMNTEAFF.

The chain links TRBV15 to TRBJ2-7; 9 bases are shared with TRBD2. CDR1 LNHNV and CDR2 YYDKDF come from the germline V gene (reference sequence). The CDR3 has 16 amino acids. V lost 5 bases, J lost 2 bases, and 10 bases stayed unmatched. DNA of the CDR3: TGTGCCACCAGCTCAAACGAGCGGGGGGACCCCTACGAGCAGTACTTC. Its protein product is CATSSNERGDPYEQYF. The full variable domain, in which reference TRBV15 and TRBJ2-7 provide the parts outside the CDR3, is DAMVIQNPRYQVTQFGKPVTLSCSQTLNHNVMYWYQQKSSQAPKLLFHYYDKDFNNEADTPDNFQSRRPNTSFCFLDIRSPGLGDTAMYLCATSSNERGDPYEQYFGPGTRLTVT.

About this clone itself: The identical CDR3 is also encoded by other nucleotide sequences in the sample. V is TRBV27 and J is TRBJ1-5; tentatively, D is TRBD1 (5 bases). Trimming removed 6 bases at V and 1 base at J, with 13 bases between. Germline CDR1 reads MNHEY; CDR2 reads SMNVEV (reference sequence). This CDR3 spans 15 amino acids. CDR3 DNA sequence: TGTGCCAGCAGACCAGGGACGGCCAGCAATCAGCCCCAGCATTTT. Its translation: CASRPGTASNQPQHF.

This clone was counted once. Other nucleotide sequences in the sample specify the same CDR3. This chain connects TRBV7-6 to TRBJ2-7, with D hard to call. The germline gives CDR1 SGHVS, CDR2 FNYEAQ. The V end was cut by 5 bases, the J end by 3 bases, with 11 bases between. The CDR3 totals 13 residues. CDR3: CASSPGPNYEQYF. CDR3 in DNA: TGTGCCAGCAGCCCCGGCCCAAACTACGAGCAGTACTTC.

The gene calls are TRBV7-9 and TRBJ1-1; D unresolved. CDR3 length: 14 residues. The V end lost 4 bases, the J end lost 2 bases, and 11 bases lay between the germline ends. Germline V gene sequence: CDR1 SEHNR, CDR2 FQNEAQ (reference sequence). The CDR3 DNA sequence: TGTGCCAGCAGCTGGGGTCCTGTTAACACTGAAGCTTTCTTT. Its translation: CASSWGPVNTEAFF.

The chain employs TRBV5-1 and TRBJ1-3; 8 nucleotides agree with TRBD1. Germline V lookup: CDR1 SGHRS, CDR2 YFSETQ. This CDR3 region has 17 residues. The trim removed 3 bases at V and 2 bases at J, leaving 10 bases unmatched. CDR3 nucleotides: TGCGCCAGCAGCTACATAGGGAGGACAGGGACTGGAAACACCATATATTTT. Protein sequence: CASSYIGRTGTGNTIYF.

V is TRBV19 and J is TRBJ1-1; the match to TRBD1 covers 7 bases. CDR3 size: 15 residues. After removal of 6 bases from V and 0 bases from J, the junction contained 7 bases not matched to a gene. The germline V gene has CDR1 LNHDA and CDR2 SQIVND (reference sequence). The DNA of the CDR3 is TGTGCCAGTAGGAAGGGGGCCGGAGTGAACACTGAAGCTTTCTTT. Protein product: CASRKGAGVNTEAFF. Drawing the rest from reference TRBV19 and TRBJ1-1, the complete variable domain is DGGITQSPKYLFRKEGQNVTLSCEQNLNHDAMYWYRQDPGQGLRLIYYSQIVNDFQKGDIAEGYSVSREKKESFPLTVTSAQKNPTAFYLCASRKGAGVNTEAFFGQGTRLTVV.

V and J are TRBV28 and TRBJ1-6; no reliable D call. Trimming removed 0 bases from V and 7 bases from J, with 7 bases in between. The CDR3 spans 14 residues. Germline assignment: CDR1 MDHEN and CDR2 SYDVKM. This CDR3 is CASSLWLGNSPLHF. In DNA, the CDR3 is TGTGCCAGCAGTTTATGGTTGGGGAATTCACCCCTCCACTTT.

The J gene is TRBJ1-2, the V gene TRBV5-1; D may be TRBD1 (6 bases). The germline gives CDR1 SGHRS, CDR2 YFSETQ. V was clipped by 7 bases and J by 8 bases, with 24 bases between them. The CDR3 runs to 15 residues. Here the CDR3 reads CASRPLGQDGGGYTF. The CDR3 DNA reads as TGCGCCAGCCGTCCTCTGGGGCAGGACGGGGGCGGCTACACCTTC.

The chain carries TRBV12-3 or TRBV12-4 and TRBJ1-1, with 7 bases aligning to TRBD1. The CDR3 consists of 12 residues. V dropped 5 bases and J dropped 10; count of bases not matched to a gene: 7. The CDR3 sequence: CASSKTGMGAFF. DNA of the CDR3: TGTGCCAGCAGTAAGACAGGGATGGGAGCTTTCTTT.

The rearrangement joins TRBV6-5 to TRBJ2-2, with D possibly TRBD2 on 6 matching bases. Germline loops: CDR1 MNHEY, CDR2 SVGAGI. This CDR3 has 12 amino acids. Trimming stripped 7 bases from V and 5 bases from J, with 8 bases between. CDR3 nucleotide sequence: TGTGCCAGCAATGGGGGGACCGGGGAGCTGTTTTTT. As protein: CASNGGTGELFF.

V and J are TRBV27 and TRBJ2-5; 10 bases fit TRBD1. The junction had 2 bases not matched to a gene; V was cut back by 4 bases and J by 3 bases. The CDR3 is 14 amino acids. Per germline, CDR1 MNHEY and CDR2 SMNVEV (reference sequence). Here the CDR3 reads CASSWGQGKETQYF. CDR3 nucleotide sequence: TGTGCCAGCAGTTGGGGACAGGGGAAAGAGACCCAGTACTTC.

The V gene is TRBV15, the J gene TRBJ1-2; possible D gene TRBD1, 6 bases. The CDR3 is 15 amino acids. CDR1 is LNHNV, CDR2 YYDKDF, per germline (reference sequence). V was trimmed by 1 base and J by 8 bases, leaving 17 bases between them. Here the CDR3 reads CATSRAVQGLIGYTF. For the CDR3, the DNA is TGTGCCACCAGCAGAGCTGTACAGGGCTTAATCGGCTACACCTTC. Full variable domain (rest looked up from reference TRBV15 and TRBJ1-2): DAMVIQNPRYQVTQFGKPVTLSCSQTLNHNVMYWYQQKSSQAPKLLFHYYDKDFNNEADTPDNFQSRRPNTSFCFLDIRSPGLGDTAMYLCATSRAVQGLIGYTFGSGTRLTVV.

This chain joins TRBV4-1 and TRBJ1-6; D is ambiguous. V was pared by 0 bases and J by 9 bases, with 21 bases between. The germline V gene has CDR1 MGHRA and CDR2 YSYEKL. The CDR3 totals 18 residues. CDR3 sequence: CASSQEATLRERGSPLHF. The CDR3 DNA follows: TGCGCCAGCAGCCAAGAAGCTACCCTCCGGGAGCGGGGTTCACCCCTCCACTTT.

V gene TRBV29-1 combines with J gene TRBJ2-7; possible D gene TRBD1, 7 bases. The germline CDR1 and CDR2 sequences are SQVTM and ANQGSEA. This CDR3 is built from 15 residues. Trimming stripped 7 bases from V and 2 bases from J, with 21 bases between. CDR3 region: CSAGGGPLETYEQYF. CDR3 nucleotides: TGCAGCGCAGGGGGAGGACCATTGGAAACCTACGAGCAGTACTTC.

The chain is built from TRBV15 and TRBJ2-3; 7 bases match TRBD1. The length of the CDR3 is 13 residues. Germline V gene sequence: CDR1 LNHNV, CDR2 YYDKDF (reference sequence). The V segment lost 10 bases and the J segment 3 bases; nucleotides outside the gene matches: 7. CDR3 in amino acids: CAILDRRTDTQYF. The CDR3 nucleotides read TGTGCCATCCTGGACAGGAGGACAGATACGCAGTATTTT.

The rearrangement uses TRBV30 and TRBJ1-2, with D perhaps matching TRBD1 (5 bases). V was cut by 2 bases and J by 7 bases, with 11 bases left in between. CDR1 is GTSNPN and CDR2 is SVGIG in the germline V gene (reference sequence). CDR3 length equals 12 residues. The DNA for the CDR3 is TGTGCCTGGAGTAGAGATGGGACTGGCTACACCTTC. Amino acids: CAWSRDGTGYTF.

J is TRBJ1-2 and V is TRBV6-5; possible D gene TRBD1, 5 bases. The V and J ends lost 4 bases and 6 bases respectively, with 15 bases between them. CDR3 length: 14 residues. Germline lookup yields CDR1 MNHEY and CDR2 SVGAGI. The CDR3 DNA sequence: TGTGCCAGCAGTTCTCAGGGTGGTGGGAATGGCTACACCTTC. It specifies CASSSQGGGNGYTF.

This clone was detected only a few times. The rearrangement uses TRBV28 and TRBJ1-3; no firm D call. The CDR3 consists of 15 residues. The V gene lost 2 bases and the J gene lost 4 bases, with 12 bases spanning the gap. CDR1 MDHEN and CDR2 SYDVKM come from the germline V gene. The CDR3 DNA sequence: TGTGCCAGCAGTTTACTGGCCCCCGGGGGAAACACCATATATTTT. Translated: CASSLLAPGGNTIYF.

The chain has TRBV7-3 and TRBJ2-1; tentatively, D is TRBD1 (6 bases). The germline V gene has CDR1 SGHTA and CDR2 FQGTGA. The V gene lost 0 bases and the J gene lost 15 bases, with 12 bases spanning the gap. The length of the CDR3 is 12 residues. The CDR3 protein is CASSLTQGPLFF. The CDR3 DNA reads as TGTGCCAGCAGCTTAACCCAGGGGCCCCTGTTCTTC.

This chain links TRBV12-3 or TRBV12-4 with TRBJ2-7, with a tentative D call TRBD2 (6 bases). CDR3 length equals 11 residues. Trimming removed 4 bases at V and 9 bases at J, with 10 bases between. The CDR3 DNA sequence: TGTGCCAGCAGTTCCGGGGGTGTGCAGTACTTC. Amino acids: CASSSGGVQYF.

On this clone itself: Other DNA sequences from this sample encode an identical CDR3 as well. The chain employs TRBV2 and TRBJ2-1, with 9 nucleotides matching TRBD1. This CDR3 region has 14 residues. V shed 6 bases, J shed 6 bases, and the junction held 6 bases outside the gene matches. Germline values: CDR1 SNHLY, CDR2 FYNNEI. The CDR3 here is CASRDRGFLNEQFF. The DNA for the CDR3 is TGTGCCAGCAGGGACAGGGGCTTCCTCAATGAGCAGTTCTTC.

The chain carries TRBV28 and TRBJ1-2; TRBD1 agrees at 7 bases. Losses at the gene ends were 6 bases for V and 3 bases for J; bases not matched to a gene: 13. Germline loops: CDR1 MDHEN, CDR2 SYDVKM. There are 16 residues in the CDR3. CDR3 region: CASRSHETGFDYGYTF. The CDR3 bases are TGTGCCAGCAGGTCCCATGAGACAGGGTTTGACTATGGCTACACCTTC.

The rearrangement links TRBV7-9 to TRBJ2-2; no clear D gene. Germline lookup yields CDR1 SEHNR and CDR2 FQNEAQ (reference sequence). The CDR3 totals 13 residues. Trimming left V 1 base short and J 7 bases short, with 7 bases between. The DNA of the CDR3 is TGTGCCAGCAGCTTAGTTTTGAGCGGGGAGCTGTTTTTT. Its translation is CASSLVLSGELFF.

J is TRBJ2-7 and V is TRBV30; TRBD1 agrees at 7 bases. The junction had 14 bases not matched to a gene; V was cut back by 0 bases and J by 6 bases. Germline V lookup: CDR1 GTSNPN, CDR2 SVGIG (reference sequence). There are 16 residues in the CDR3. The CDR3 spells CAWSVQATGIRREQYF. CDR3 nucleotide sequence: TGTGCCTGGAGTGTACAAGCGACAGGGATTCGGCGCGAGCAGTACTTC.

The J gene is TRBJ2-7, the V gene TRBV7-2, with TRBD1 matching over 7 bases. The V and J ends lost 3 bases and 1 base, in that order; junction bases with no gene match: 3. Germline-derived CDR1 and CDR2 are SGHTA and FQGNSA. The CDR3 spans 14 residues. The CDR3 loop reads CASSFDRESYEQYF. The CDR3 coding sequence is TGTGCCAGCAGCTTTGACAGGGAGTCCTACGAGCAGTACTTC.

The chain links TRBV5-1 to TRBJ2-1, with 7 nucleotides matching TRBD2. This CDR3 spans 13 amino acids. With V trimmed by 0 bases and J by 10 bases, 4 bases remained unmatched. The germline CDR1 and CDR2 sequences are SGHRS and YFSETQ. The chain's CDR3 is CASSLAWRGEQFF. CDR3 DNA: TGCGCCAGCAGCTTGGCTTGGCGGGGGGAGCAGTTCTTC.